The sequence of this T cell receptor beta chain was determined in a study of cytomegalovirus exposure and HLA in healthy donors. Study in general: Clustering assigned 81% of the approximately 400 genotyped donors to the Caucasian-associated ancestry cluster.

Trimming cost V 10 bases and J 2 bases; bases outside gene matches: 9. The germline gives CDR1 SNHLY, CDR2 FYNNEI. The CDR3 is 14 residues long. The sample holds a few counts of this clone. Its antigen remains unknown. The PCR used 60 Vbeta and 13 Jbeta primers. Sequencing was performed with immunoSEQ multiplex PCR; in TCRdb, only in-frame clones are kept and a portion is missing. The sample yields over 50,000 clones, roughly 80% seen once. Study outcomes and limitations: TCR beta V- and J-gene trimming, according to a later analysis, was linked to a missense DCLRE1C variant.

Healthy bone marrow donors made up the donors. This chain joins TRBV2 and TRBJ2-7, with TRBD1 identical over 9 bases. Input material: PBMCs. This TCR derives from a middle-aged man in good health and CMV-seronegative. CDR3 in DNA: TGTGCCACCGGTCGACAGGGGGGGGCCTACGAGCAGTACGTC. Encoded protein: CATGRQGGAYEQYV.